Below, 3 T cell receptor beta chains from the same sample are listed, as sequenced in a study of beta chain features in type 1 diabetes. What was sequenced were expressed TCRB transcripts, since all of the isolated RNA had been reverse transcribed. Repertoires were generated with immunoSEQ multiplex PCR, while TCRdb's copy carries only in-frame clones and drops some. Here the sample spans nearly 350,000 clones, around 7.6% being singletons. The material sequenced was central memory CD4+ T cells from blood. The receptors originated from a woman between 18 and 30 years old in good health.

This clone was observed a few times. V is TRBV10-3 and J is TRBJ2-7; D is possibly TRBD2 (5 bases). Trimming removed 6 bases at V and 5 bases at J, with 8 bases between. The length of the CDR3 is 11 residues. Germline loops: CDR1 ENHRY, CDR2 SYGVKD. The DNA of the CDR3 is TGTGCCATCAGCGTCGGGGACGAGCAGTACTTC. Translated, it gives CAISVGDEQYF.

The chain is built from TRBV9 and TRBJ2-3; tentatively, D is TRBD1 (6 bases). V was cut by 1 base and J by 4 bases, with 13 bases left in between. Per germline, CDR1 SGDLS and CDR2 YYNGEE. The CDR3 is 15 residues long. CDR3 region: CASSVTGFIADTQYF. CDR3 coding DNA: TGTGCCAGCAGCGTAACAGGGTTTATCGCAGATACGCAGTATTTT.

This clone was detected ten times or more. V usage is TRBV27 and J usage is TRBJ2-5; weak D call: TRBD1 (6 bases). V shed 2 bases and J shed 4 bases, with 11 bases lying between them. The germline V gene has CDR1 MNHEY and CDR2 SMNVEV (reference sequence). CDR3 length equals 14 residues. The CDR3 DNA reads as TGTGCCAGCAGTTTAAGGGGGATAGGAGAGACCCAGTACTTC. Residues: CASSLRGIGETQYF.